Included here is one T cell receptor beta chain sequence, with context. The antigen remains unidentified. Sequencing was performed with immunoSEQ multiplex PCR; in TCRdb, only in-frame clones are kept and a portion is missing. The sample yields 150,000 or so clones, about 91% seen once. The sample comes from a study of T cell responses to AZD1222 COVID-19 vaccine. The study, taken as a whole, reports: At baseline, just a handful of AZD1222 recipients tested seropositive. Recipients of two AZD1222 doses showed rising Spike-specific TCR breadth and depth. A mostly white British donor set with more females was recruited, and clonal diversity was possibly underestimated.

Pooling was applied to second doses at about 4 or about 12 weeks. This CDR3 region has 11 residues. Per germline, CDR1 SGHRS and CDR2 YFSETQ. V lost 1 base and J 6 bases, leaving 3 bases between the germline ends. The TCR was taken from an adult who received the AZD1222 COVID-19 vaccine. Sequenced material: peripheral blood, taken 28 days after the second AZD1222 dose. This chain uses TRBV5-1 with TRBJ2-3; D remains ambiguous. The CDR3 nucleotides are TGCGCCAGCAGCTTGAAGGATACGCAGTATTTT. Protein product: CASSLKDTQYF. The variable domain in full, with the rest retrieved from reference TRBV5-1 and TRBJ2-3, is KAGVTQTPRYLIKTRGQQVTLSCSPISGHRSVSWYQQTPGQGLQFLFEYFSETQRNKGNFPGRFSGRQFSNSRSEMNVSTLELGDSALYLCASSLKDTQYFGPGTRLTVL.